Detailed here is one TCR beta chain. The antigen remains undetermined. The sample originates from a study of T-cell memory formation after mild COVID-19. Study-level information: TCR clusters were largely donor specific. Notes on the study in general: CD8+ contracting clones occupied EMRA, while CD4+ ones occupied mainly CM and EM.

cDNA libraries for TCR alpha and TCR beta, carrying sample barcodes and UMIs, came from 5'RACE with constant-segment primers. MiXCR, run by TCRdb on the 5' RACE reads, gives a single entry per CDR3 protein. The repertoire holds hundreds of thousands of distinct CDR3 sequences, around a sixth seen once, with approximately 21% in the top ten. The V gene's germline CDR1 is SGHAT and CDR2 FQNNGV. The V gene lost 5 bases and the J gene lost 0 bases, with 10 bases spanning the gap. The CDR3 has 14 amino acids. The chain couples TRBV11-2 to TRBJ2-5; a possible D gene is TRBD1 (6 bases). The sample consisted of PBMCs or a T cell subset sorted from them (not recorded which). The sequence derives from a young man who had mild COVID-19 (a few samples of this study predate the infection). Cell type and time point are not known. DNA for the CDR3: TGTGCCAGCAGCCACGGACAGTACCAAGAGACCCAGTACTTC. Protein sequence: CASSHGQYQETQYF.